Shown below are 2 T cell receptor beta chains from a single sample sequenced in a study of blood T cell repertoires in COVID-19. Sequencing used immunoSEQ multiplex PCR; TCRdb keeps in-frame clones, though not all of them. The table has 300,000 to 450,000 clones, 85% seen once. The sequenced sample was peripheral blood. Every receptor here comes from a woman younger than 35 with acute or convalescent COVID-19.

The chain combines TRBV19 with TRBJ1-4; no clear D. Looked up from germline, CDR1 is LNHDA and CDR2 is SQIVND (reference sequence). V was cut by 5 bases and J by 0 bases, with 10 bases left in between. The CDR3 loop spans 15 amino acids. The CDR3 DNA follows: TGTGCCAGTAGTTCGAACGGTGCAACTAATGAAAAACTGTTTTTT. This sequence encodes CASSSNGATNEKLFF.

This clone was observed a few times. CDR3 in DNA: TGTGCCAGCAGCCCGCGGAGCCCGAGGGACACTGAAGCTTTCTTT. Protein: CASSPRSPRDTEAFF. The chain couples TRBV7-9 to TRBJ1-1; D not resolved. Germline CDR1 reads SEHNR; CDR2 reads FQNEAQ (reference sequence). V was clipped by 5 bases and J by 3 bases, with 16 bases between them. The CDR3 is made up of 15 amino acids.